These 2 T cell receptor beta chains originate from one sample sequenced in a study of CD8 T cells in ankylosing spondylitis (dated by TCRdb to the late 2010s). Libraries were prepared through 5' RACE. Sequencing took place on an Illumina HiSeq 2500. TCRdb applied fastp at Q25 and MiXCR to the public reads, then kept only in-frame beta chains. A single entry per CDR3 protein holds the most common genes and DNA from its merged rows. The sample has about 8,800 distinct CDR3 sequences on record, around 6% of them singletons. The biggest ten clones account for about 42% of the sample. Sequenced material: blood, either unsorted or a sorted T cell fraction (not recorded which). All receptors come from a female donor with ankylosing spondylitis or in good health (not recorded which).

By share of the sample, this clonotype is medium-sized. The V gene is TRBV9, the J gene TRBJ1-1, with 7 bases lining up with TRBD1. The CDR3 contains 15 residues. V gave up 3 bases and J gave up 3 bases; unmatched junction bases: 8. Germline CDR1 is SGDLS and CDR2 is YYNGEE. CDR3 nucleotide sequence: TGTGCCAGCAGCGAATCAGGGGGACGGTACACTGAAGCTTTCTTT. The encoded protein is CASSESGGRYTEAFF. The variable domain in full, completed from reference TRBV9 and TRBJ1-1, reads DSGVTQTPKHLITATGQRVTLRCSPRSGDLSVYWYQQSLDQGLQFLIQYYNGEERAKGNILERFSAQQFPDLHSELNLSSLELGDSALYFCASSESGGRYTEAFFGQGTRLTVV.

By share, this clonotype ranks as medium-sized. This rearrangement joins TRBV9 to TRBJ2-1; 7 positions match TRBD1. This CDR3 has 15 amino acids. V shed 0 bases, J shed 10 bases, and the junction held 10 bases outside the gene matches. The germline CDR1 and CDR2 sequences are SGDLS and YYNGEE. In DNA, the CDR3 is TGTGCCAGCAGCGTAGCTGCGACAGGGATTCGGGAGCAGTTCTTC. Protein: CASSVAATGIREQFF.